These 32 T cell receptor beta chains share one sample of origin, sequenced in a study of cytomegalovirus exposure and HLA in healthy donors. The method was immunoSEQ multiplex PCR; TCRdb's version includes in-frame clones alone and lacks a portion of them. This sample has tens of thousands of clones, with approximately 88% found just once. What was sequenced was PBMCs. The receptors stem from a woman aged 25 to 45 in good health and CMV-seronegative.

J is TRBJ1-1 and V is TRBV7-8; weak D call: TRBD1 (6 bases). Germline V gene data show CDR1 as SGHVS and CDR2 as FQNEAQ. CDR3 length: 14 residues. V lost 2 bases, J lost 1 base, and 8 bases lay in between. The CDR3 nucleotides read TGTGCCAGCAGCTTAAGGGACAAGAACACTGAAGCTTTCTTT. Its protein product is CASSLRDKNTEAFF.

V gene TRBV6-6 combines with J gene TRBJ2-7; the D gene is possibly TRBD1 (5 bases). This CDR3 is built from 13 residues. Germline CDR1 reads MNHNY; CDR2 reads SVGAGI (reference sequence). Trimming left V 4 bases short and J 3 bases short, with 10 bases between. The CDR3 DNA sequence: TGTGCCAGCAGTTGGGGCAGGGACTACGAGCAGTACTTC. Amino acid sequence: CASSWGRDYEQYF.

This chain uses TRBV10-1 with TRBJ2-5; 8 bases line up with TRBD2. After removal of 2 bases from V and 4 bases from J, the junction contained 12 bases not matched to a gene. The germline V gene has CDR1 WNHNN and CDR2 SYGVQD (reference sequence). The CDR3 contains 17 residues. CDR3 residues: CASSEPAAGGWGETQYF. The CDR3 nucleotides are TGCGCCAGCAGTGAGCCAGCGGCGGGGGGATGGGGAGAGACCCAGTACTTC.

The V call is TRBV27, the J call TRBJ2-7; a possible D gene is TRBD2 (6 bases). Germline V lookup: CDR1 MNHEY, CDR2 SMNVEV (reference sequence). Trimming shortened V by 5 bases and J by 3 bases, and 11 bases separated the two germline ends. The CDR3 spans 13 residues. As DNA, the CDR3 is TGTGCCAGCAGTCTAATGGGGGGCTACGAGCAGTACTTC. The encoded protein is CASSLMGGYEQYF.

As DNA, the CDR3 is TGTGCCAGCAGCCAAAGTGGGCCTAGCGGGGACCAAGAGACCCAGTACTTC. It codes for CASSQSGPSGDQETQYF. V is TRBV4-2 and J is TRBJ2-5, with 9 bases that match TRBD2. Losses at the gene ends were 2 bases for V and 0 bases for J; bases not matched to a gene: 7. CDR1 is LGHNA, CDR2 YNFKEQ, per germline. There are 17 residues in the CDR3.

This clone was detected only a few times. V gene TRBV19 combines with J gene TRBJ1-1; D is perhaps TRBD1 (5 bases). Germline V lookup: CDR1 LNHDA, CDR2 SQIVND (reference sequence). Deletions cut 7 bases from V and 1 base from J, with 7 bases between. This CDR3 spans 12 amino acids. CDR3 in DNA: TGTGCCAGTACTCAGGGGAACACTGAAGCTTTCTTT. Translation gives CASTQGNTEAFF.

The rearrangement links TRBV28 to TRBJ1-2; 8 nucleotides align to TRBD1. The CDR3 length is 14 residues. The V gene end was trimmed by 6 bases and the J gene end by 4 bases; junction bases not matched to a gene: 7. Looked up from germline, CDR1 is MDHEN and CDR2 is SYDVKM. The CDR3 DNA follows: TGTGCCAGCAGCTCGAGGACAGGGCTCTATGGCTACACCTTC. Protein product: CASSSRTGLYGYTF.

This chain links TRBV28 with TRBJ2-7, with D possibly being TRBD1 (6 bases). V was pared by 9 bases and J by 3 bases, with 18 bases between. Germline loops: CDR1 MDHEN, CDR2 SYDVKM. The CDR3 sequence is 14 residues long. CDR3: CASNPRDTNYEQYF. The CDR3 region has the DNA TGTGCCAGTAACCCCCGGGACACCAACTACGAGCAGTACTTC.

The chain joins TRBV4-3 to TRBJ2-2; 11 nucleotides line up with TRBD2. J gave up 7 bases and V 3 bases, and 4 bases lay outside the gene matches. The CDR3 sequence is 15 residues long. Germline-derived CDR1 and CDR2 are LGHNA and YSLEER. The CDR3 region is CASSQTSGDLGELFF. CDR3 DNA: TGCGCCAGCAGCCAGACTAGCGGGGATCTCGGGGAGCTGTTTTTT.

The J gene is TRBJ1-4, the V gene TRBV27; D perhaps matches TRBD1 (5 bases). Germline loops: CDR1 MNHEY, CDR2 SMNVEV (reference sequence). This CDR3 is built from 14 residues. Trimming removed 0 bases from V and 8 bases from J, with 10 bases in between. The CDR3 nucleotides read TGTGCCAGCAGTTTATCAGGGGCCCAAGAAAAACTGTTTTTT. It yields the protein CASSLSGAQEKLFF.

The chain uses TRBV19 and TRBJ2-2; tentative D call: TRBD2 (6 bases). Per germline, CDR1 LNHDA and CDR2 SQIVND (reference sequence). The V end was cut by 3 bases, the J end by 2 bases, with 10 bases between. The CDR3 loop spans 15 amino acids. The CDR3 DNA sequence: TGTGCCAGTAGTATTACTAGCCCAAACACCGGGGAGCTGTTTTTT. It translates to CASSITSPNTGELFF.

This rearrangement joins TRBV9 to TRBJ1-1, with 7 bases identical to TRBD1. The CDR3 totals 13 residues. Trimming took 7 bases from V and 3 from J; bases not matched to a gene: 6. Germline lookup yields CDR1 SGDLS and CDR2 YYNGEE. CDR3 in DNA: TGTGCCAGCGCTACGACAGGGTACACTGAAGCTTTCTTT. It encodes CASATTGYTEAFF. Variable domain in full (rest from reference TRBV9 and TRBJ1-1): DSGVTQTPKHLITATGQRVTLRCSPRSGDLSVYWYQQSLDQGLQFLIQYYNGEERAKGNILERFSAQQFPDLHSELNLSSLELGDSALYFCASATTGYTEAFFGQGTRLTVV.

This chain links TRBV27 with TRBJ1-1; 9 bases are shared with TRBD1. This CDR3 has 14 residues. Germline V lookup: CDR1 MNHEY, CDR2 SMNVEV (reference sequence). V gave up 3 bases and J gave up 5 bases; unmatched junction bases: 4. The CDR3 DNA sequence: TGTGCCAGCAGTTTTGGGACAGGGCGTACTGAAGCTTTCTTT. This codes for CASSFGTGRTEAFF.

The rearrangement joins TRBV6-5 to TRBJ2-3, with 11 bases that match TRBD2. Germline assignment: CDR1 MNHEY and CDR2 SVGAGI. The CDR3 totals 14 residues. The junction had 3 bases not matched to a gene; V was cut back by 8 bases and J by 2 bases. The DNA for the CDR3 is TGTGCCAGCGGGACTAGCGGATTCACAGATACGCAGTATTTT. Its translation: CASGTSGFTDTQYF.

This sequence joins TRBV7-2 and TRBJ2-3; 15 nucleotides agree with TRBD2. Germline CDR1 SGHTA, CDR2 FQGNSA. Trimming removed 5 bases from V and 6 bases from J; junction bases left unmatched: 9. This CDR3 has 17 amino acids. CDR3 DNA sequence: TGTGCCAGCAGCCCGTCGGGACTAGCGGGAGGATTGGATACGCAGTATTTT. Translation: CASSPSGLAGGLDTQYF.

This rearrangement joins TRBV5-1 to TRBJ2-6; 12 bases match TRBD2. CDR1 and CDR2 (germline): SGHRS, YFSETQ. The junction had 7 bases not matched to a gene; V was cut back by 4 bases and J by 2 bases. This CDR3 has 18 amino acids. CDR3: CASSGKLAGGTGANVLTF. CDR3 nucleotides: TGCGCCAGCAGCGGAAAACTAGCGGGAGGAACTGGGGCCAACGTCCTGACTTTC.

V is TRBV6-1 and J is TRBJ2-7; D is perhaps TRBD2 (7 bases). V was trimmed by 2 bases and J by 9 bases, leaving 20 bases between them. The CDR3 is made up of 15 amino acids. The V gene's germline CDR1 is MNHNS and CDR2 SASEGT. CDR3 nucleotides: TGTGCCAGCAGTGAAAAGGGGGGGAAGGTGGGAACGCAGTACTTC. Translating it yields CASSEKGGKVGTQYF.

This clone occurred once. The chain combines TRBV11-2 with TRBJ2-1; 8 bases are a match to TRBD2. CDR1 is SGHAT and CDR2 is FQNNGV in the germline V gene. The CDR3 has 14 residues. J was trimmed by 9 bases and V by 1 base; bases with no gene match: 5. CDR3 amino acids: CASSLGGRKGEQFF. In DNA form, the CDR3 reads TGTGCCAGCAGCTTAGGCGGGAGGAAGGGTGAGCAGTTCTTC.

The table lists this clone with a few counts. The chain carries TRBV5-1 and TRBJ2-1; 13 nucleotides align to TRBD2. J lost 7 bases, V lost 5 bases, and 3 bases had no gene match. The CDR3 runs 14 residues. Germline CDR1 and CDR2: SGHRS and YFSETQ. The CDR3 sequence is CASSEGLAGNEQFF. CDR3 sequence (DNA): TGCGCCAGCAGTGAGGGACTAGCGGGAAATGAGCAGTTCTTC. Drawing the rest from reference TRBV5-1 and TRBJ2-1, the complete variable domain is KAGVTQTPRYLIKTRGQQVTLSCSPISGHRSVSWYQQTPGQGLQFLFEYFSETQRNKGNFPGRFSGRQFSNSRSEMNVSTLELGDSALYLCASSEGLAGNEQFFGPGTRLTVL.

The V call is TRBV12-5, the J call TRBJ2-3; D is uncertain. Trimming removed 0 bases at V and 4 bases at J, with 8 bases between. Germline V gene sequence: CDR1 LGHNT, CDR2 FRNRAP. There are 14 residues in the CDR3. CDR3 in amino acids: CASGLVSNSDTQYF. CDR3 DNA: TGTGCTAGTGGTTTGGTCTCAAACTCAGATACGCAGTATTTT.

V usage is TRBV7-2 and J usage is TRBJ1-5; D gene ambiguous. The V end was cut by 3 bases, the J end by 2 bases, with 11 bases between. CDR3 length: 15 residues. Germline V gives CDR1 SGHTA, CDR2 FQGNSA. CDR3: CASSFKGGGNQPQHF. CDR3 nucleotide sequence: TGTGCCAGCAGCTTTAAAGGAGGCGGCAATCAGCCCCAGCATTTT. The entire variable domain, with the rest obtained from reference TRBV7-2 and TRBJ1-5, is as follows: GAGVSQSPSNKVTEKGKDVELRCDPISGHTALYWYRQSLGQGLEFLIYFQGNSAPDKSGLPSDRFSAERTGGSVSTLTIQRTQQEDSAVYLCASSFKGGGNQPQHFGDGTRLSIL.

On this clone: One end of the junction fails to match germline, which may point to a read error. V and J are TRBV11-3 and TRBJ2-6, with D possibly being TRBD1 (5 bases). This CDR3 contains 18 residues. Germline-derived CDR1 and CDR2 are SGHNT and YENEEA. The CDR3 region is CASSPRAEQGSGANVLTF. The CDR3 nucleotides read TGCGCCAGCAGCCCTAGGGCCGAGCAGGGCTCTGGGGCCAACGTCCTGACTTTC.

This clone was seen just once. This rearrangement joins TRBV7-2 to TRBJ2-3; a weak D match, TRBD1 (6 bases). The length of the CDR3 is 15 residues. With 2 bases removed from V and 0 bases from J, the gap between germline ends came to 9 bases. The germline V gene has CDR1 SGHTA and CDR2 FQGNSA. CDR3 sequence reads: CASSLLGASTDTQYF. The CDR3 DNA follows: TGTGCCAGCAGCTTATTGGGGGCTAGCACAGATACGCAGTATTTT. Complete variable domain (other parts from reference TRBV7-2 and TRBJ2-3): GAGVSQSPSNKVTEKGKDVELRCDPISGHTALYWYRQSLGQGLEFLIYFQGNSAPDKSGLPSDRFSAERTGGSVSTLTIQRTQQEDSAVYLCASSLLGASTDTQYFGPGTRLTVL.

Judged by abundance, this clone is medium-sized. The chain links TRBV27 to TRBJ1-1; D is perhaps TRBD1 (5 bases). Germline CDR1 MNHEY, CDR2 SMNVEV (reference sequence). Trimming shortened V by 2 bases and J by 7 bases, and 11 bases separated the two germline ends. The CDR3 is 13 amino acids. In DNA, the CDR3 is TGTGCCAGCAGTTTAGGGGCAGGGCTTGAAGCTTTCTTT. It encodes CASSLGAGLEAFF.

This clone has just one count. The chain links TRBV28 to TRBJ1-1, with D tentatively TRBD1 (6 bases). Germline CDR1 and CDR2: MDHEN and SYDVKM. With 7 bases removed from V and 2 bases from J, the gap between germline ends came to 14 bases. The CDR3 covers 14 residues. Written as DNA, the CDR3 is TGTGCCAGCACCGAGACAGGCTTCAACACTGAAGCTTTCTTT. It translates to CASTETGFNTEAFF.

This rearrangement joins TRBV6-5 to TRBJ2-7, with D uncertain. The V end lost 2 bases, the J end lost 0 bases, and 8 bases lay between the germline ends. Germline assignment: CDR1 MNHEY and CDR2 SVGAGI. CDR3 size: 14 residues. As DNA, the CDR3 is TGTGCCAGCAGTTACGGGCAGTACTCCTACGAGCAGTACTTC. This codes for CASSYGQYSYEQYF.

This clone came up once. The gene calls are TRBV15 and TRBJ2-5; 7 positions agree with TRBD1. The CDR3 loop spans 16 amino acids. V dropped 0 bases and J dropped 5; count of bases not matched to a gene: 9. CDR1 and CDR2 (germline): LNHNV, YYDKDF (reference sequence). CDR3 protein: CATSRDGDSSGETQYF. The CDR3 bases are TGTGCCACCAGCAGAGATGGGGACAGTAGTGGGGAGACCCAGTACTTC. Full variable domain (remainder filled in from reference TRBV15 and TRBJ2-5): DAMVIQNPRYQVTQFGKPVTLSCSQTLNHNVMYWYQQKSSQAPKLLFHYYDKDFNNEADTPDNFQSRRPNTSFCFLDIRSPGLGDTAMYLCATSRDGDSSGETQYFGPGTRLLVL.

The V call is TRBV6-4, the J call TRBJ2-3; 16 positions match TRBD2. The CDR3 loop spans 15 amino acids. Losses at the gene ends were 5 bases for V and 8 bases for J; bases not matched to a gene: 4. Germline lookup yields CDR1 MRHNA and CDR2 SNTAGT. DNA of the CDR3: TGTGCCAGCAGTCCGGGACTAGCGGGAGGGGGTACGCAGTATTTT. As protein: CASSPGLAGGGTQYF.

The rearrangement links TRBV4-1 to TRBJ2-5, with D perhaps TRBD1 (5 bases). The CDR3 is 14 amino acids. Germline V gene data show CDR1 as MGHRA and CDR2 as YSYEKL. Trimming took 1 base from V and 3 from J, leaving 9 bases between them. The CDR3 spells CASSQVGAEETQYF. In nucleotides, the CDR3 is TGCGCCAGCAGCCAAGTAGGGGCCGAAGAGACCCAGTACTTC.

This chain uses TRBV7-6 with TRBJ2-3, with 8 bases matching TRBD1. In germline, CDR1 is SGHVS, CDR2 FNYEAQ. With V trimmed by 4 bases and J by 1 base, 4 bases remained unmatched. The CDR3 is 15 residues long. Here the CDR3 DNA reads TGTGCCAGCAGCTCGACAGGGGCCGGCACAGATACGCAGTATTTT. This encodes CASSSTGAGTDTQYF.

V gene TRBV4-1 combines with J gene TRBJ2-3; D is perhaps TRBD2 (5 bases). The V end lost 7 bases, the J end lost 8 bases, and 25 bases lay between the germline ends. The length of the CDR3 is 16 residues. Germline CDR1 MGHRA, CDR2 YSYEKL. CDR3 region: CASTDSARDGRATQYF. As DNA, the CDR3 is TGCGCCAGCACGGATAGCGCCAGAGACGGGCGGGCTACGCAGTATTTT.

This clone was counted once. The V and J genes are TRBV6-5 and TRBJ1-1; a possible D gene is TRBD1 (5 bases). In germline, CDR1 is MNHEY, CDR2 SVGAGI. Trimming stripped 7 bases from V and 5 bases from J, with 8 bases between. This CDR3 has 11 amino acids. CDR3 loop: CASTRGTEAFF. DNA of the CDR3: TGTGCCAGCACCCGGGGGACTGAAGCTTTCTTT.